The 26 T cell receptor beta chains reported below all come from one sample, sequenced in a study of shared clonotypes between healthy human individuals. Sequenced by immunoSEQ multiplex PCR; TCRdb stores in-frame clones only, minus some. This sample has a few million clones; approximately 90% occur once, and the top ten carry approximately 0.39%. Sequenced: naive CD4+ T cells from PBMCs. The subset is: CD45RA+ positively selected. The source is a man aged 18 to 29 in good health. Some clones in this sample may be carry-over from other donors' samples.

The J gene is TRBJ2-1, the V gene TRBV7-2; 10 bases match TRBD2. CDR3 length: 17 amino acids. Germline V gives CDR1 SGHTA, CDR2 FQGNSA. J gave up 8 bases and V 2 bases, and 12 bases lay outside the gene matches. CDR3 in DNA: TGTGCCAGCAGCTTACTATCGGCTAGCGGGAGTAGAGATGAGCAGTTCTTC. Protein sequence: CASSLLSASGSRDEQFF.

The V call is TRBV27, the J call TRBJ2-2; D is unresolved. Trimming removed 5 bases from V and 5 bases from J, with 12 bases in between. Germline CDR1 MNHEY, CDR2 SMNVEV (reference sequence). The CDR3 loop spans 14 amino acids. CDR3 DNA sequence: TGTGCCAGCAGTCCCCAAGTGGTAACCGGGGAGCTGTTTTTT. It yields the protein CASSPQVVTGELFF.

This rearrangement joins TRBV4-2 to TRBJ1-4; TRBD1 matches 7 bases. The CDR3 has 18 residues. J lost 4 bases, V lost 1 base, and 12 bases had no gene match. From germline, CDR1 is LGHNA and CDR2 YNFKEQ. CDR3 region: CASSQAARQGGFNEKLFF. The CDR3 DNA follows: TGTGCCAGCAGCCAAGCCGCCAGACAGGGTGGATTTAATGAAAAACTGTTTTTT.

The J gene is TRBJ2-1, the V gene TRBV7-2; 12 nucleotides line up with TRBD2. Per germline, CDR1 SGHTA and CDR2 FQGNSA. V was pared by 1 base and J by 0 bases, with 7 bases of the junction left unmatched. The CDR3 consists of 19 residues. DNA of the CDR3: TGTGCCAGCAGCTTAGTCGGGACTAGCGGGTTTAGCTCCTACAATGAGCAGTTCTTC. The encoded protein is CASSLVGTSGFSSYNEQFF.

The CDR3 protein is CASSDGSTDTQYF. DNA of the CDR3: TGTGCCAGCTCAGACGGTAGCACAGATACGCAGTATTTT. This chain joins TRBV18 and TRBJ2-3; D unresolved. Trimming removed 5 bases from V and 0 bases from J, with 6 bases in between. The CDR3 consists of 13 residues. Per germline, CDR1 KGHSH and CDR2 LQKENI.

The chain is built from TRBV30 and TRBJ2-7; weak D call: TRBD1 (6 bases). Trimming cost V 4 bases and J 0 bases, with 10 bases left between them. The CDR3 extends over 13 amino acids. Germline lookup yields CDR1 GTSNPN and CDR2 SVGIG (reference sequence). The CDR3 sequence: CAWKQDSSYEQYF. The CDR3 nucleotides are TGTGCCTGGAAACAGGACAGCTCCTACGAGCAGTACTTC.

The chain joins TRBV18 to TRBJ1-4; no clear D gene. There are 16 residues in the CDR3. Germline CDR1 and CDR2: KGHSH and LQKENI. The germline V and J ends were trimmed by 4 bases and 5 bases, with 17 bases remaining between them. CDR3 coding DNA: TGTGCCAGCTCACGAAACCAGAAGGCCAGAAATGAAAAACTGTTTTTT. It encodes CASSRNQKARNEKLFF.

The gene calls are TRBV28 and TRBJ1-4; D gene ambiguous. Per germline, CDR1 MDHEN and CDR2 SYDVKM. This CDR3 region has 21 residues. V was trimmed by 7 bases and J by 2 bases, leaving 32 bases between them. The CDR3 loop reads CASKGRAAPNNPLRTNEKLFF. The CDR3 region has the DNA TGTGCCAGCAAAGGACGGGCAGCCCCAAACAACCCTCTGCGGACTAATGAAAAACTGTTTTTT.

The chain joins TRBV5-1 to TRBJ2-1; D gene ambiguous. From germline, CDR1 is SGHRS and CDR2 YFSETQ. CDR3 length: 15 amino acids. With 2 bases removed from V and 6 bases from J, the gap between germline ends came to 15 bases. In DNA form, the CDR3 reads TGCGCCAGCAGCTTTCATGGCGCAGTTCCCAATGAGCAGTTCTTC. Its protein is CASSFHGAVPNEQFF. Based on the CDR3 plus reference TRBV5-1 and TRBJ2-1, the full variable domain is KAGVTQTPRYLIKTRGQQVTLSCSPISGHRSVSWYQQTPGQGLQFLFEYFSETQRNKGNFPGRFSGRQFSNSRSEMNVSTLELGDSALYLCASSFHGAVPNEQFFGPGTRLTVL.

The chain recombines TRBV7-8 with TRBJ2-3; D not resolved. Germline V gene data show CDR1 as SGHVS and CDR2 as FQNEAQ. The CDR3 runs to 15 residues. V shed 3 bases and J shed 0 bases, with 10 bases lying between them. CDR3 in DNA: TGTGCCAGCAGCTTGGTGTTCGGAAGCACAGATACGCAGTATTTT. It is translated as CASSLVFGSTDTQYF.

V gene TRBV18 combines with J gene TRBJ1-1; D call uncertain. Germline V gene sequence: CDR1 KGHSH, CDR2 LQKENI. V lost 4 bases and J 0 bases, leaving 6 bases between the germline ends. The CDR3 loop spans 13 amino acids. The DNA for the CDR3 is TGTGCCAGCTCACAGGTCATGAACACTGAAGCTTTCTTT. It specifies CASSQVMNTEAFF.

This chain connects TRBV5-1 to TRBJ2-6; D gene unclear. From germline, CDR1 is SGHRS and CDR2 YFSETQ. This CDR3 is 16 amino acids long. V lost 1 base and J lost 0, with 8 bases in between. The CDR3 sequence: CASSLITNSGANVLTF. The CDR3, as DNA: TGCGCCAGCAGCTTGATCACCAACTCTGGGGCCAACGTCCTGACTTTC.

In this sample, this clone turned up once. This chain uses TRBV27 with TRBJ2-1, with D possibly TRBD1 on 6 matching bases. The CDR3 totals 16 residues. Deletions cut 0 bases from V and 4 bases from J, with 13 bases between. CDR1 is MNHEY and CDR2 is SMNVEV in the germline V gene (reference sequence). The CDR3 DNA sequence: TGTGCCAGCAGTTTATCACTGGGGGCGCGGTACAATGAGCAGTTCTTC. Its translation: CASSLSLGARYNEQFF.

Details on this clone: The sample has other DNA sequences that encode this CDR3 too. This chain connects TRBV4-3 to TRBJ2-5; unclear D gene. The CDR3 contains 13 residues. The germline V gene has CDR1 LGHNA and CDR2 YSLEER. V gave up 0 bases and J gave up 5 bases, with 7 bases separating them. CDR3 in amino acids: CASSQDLRETQYF. For the CDR3, the DNA is TGCGCCAGCAGCCAAGATCTGAGGGAGACCCAGTACTTC.

This clone has more than one count but fewer than ten. One junction end disagrees with the germline gene, perhaps due to a read error. CDR3 bases: TGTGCCAGCAGTTACCCTATTTTT. Translation gives CASSYPIF. This chain links TRBV6-5 with TRBJ1-4; D unresolved. The CDR3 runs to 8 residues. Germline V CDR1 and CDR2: MNHEY, SVGAGI.

The V and J genes are TRBV6-1 and TRBJ1-5; D not certain. The V end was cut by 2 bases, the J end by 0 bases, with 14 bases between. Germline CDR1 and CDR2: MNHNS and SASEGT. The CDR3 extends over 17 amino acids. DNA for the CDR3: TGTGCCAGCAGTGAATCGAGATCCGGGGATAGCAATCAGCCCCAGCATTTT. This translates into CASSESRSGDSNQPQHF.

This sequence joins TRBV5-1 and TRBJ1-5; 12 bases are shared with TRBD1. The CDR3 runs to 14 residues. The germline CDR1 and CDR2 sequences are SGHRS and YFSETQ. Trimming cost V 4 bases and J 7 bases; bases outside gene matches: 3. DNA for the CDR3: TGCGCCAGCAGCGTCGGGACAGGGGGCCAGCCCCAGCATTTT. It yields the protein CASSVGTGGQPQHF.

This sequence joins TRBV12-5 and TRBJ2-7; TRBD2 aligns across 8 bases. This CDR3 is 15 amino acids long. After removal of 7 bases from V and 2 bases from J, the junction contained 10 bases not matched to a gene. From germline, CDR1 is LGHNT and CDR2 FRNRAP. The CDR3 nucleotides read TGTGCTAGTGACCGAGCGGGGGACCCACCCTACGAGCAGTACTTC. Protein sequence: CASDRAGDPPYEQYF. The full variable domain, completed using reference TRBV12-5 and TRBJ2-7, is DARVTQTPRHKVTEMGQEVTMRCQPILGHNTVFWYRQTMMQGLELLAYFRNRAPLDDSGMPKDRFSAEMPDATLATLKIQPSEPRDSAVYFCASDRAGDPPYEQYFGPGTRLTVT.

This chain joins TRBV5-4 and TRBJ2-5; D remains unclear. This CDR3 comprises 13 residues. Trimming removed 4 bases from V and 1 base from J, with 8 bases in between. Germline V gene lookup returns CDR1 SGHNT and CDR2 YYREEE (reference sequence). CDR3 in DNA: TGTGCCAGCAGCGGAGCAGGCCAAGAGACCCAGTACTTC. Its translation: CASSGAGQETQYF.

The CDR3 loop reads CASSLQSRPAYGYTF. CDR3 nucleotides: TGTGCCAGCAGTTTACAGAGTAGGCCCGCCTATGGCTACACCTTC. V is TRBV28 and J is TRBJ1-2; no reliable D call. Germline V gene lookup returns CDR1 MDHEN and CDR2 SYDVKM. The CDR3 has 15 residues. The V end was cut by 2 bases, the J end by 4 bases, with 14 bases between.

V and J are TRBV28 and TRBJ2-3; 10 bases are a match to TRBD2. The CDR3 length is 17 residues. The V and J ends lost 5 bases and 5 bases, in that order; junction bases with no gene match: 13. Germline V gives CDR1 MDHEN, CDR2 SYDVKM. The CDR3: CASSTRGAGGLVDTQYF. The CDR3 region has the DNA TGTGCCAGCAGTACCCGAGGAGCGGGAGGGCTTGTAGATACGCAGTATTTT. Complete variable domain (other parts from reference TRBV28 and TRBJ2-3): DVKVTQSSRYLVKRTGEKVFLECVQDMDHENMFWYRQDPGLGLRLIYFSYDVKMKEKGDIPEGYSVSREKKERFSLILESASTNQTSMYLCASSTRGAGGLVDTQYFGPGTRLTVL.

This chain connects TRBV28 to TRBJ2-5, with 8 bases fitting TRBD1. The CDR3 runs to 14 residues. Trimming removed 5 bases from V and 5 bases from J; junction bases left unmatched: 7. Germline V CDR1 and CDR2: MDHEN, SYDVKM. The CDR3 DNA follows: TGTGCCAGCAGTCGTCAGGGGGCTGTGGAGACCCAGTACTTC. It codes for CASSRQGAVETQYF.

The V gene is TRBV28, the J gene TRBJ1-1; the match to TRBD1 covers 7 bases. CDR3 length: 13 residues. Looked up from germline, CDR1 is MDHEN and CDR2 is SYDVKM. V dropped 6 bases and J dropped 5; count of bases not matched to a gene: 6. DNA for the CDR3: TGTGCCAGCAGCCTTACAGGGGTAACTGAAGCTTTCTTT. Protein sequence: CASSLTGVTEAFF.

This chain uses TRBV4-2 with TRBJ2-1, with 11 bases aligning to TRBD2. CDR1 and CDR2 (germline): LGHNA, YNFKEQ. The CDR3 is 15 residues long. V shed 4 bases, J shed 3 bases, and the junction held 2 bases outside the gene matches. CDR3 in amino acids: CASSPTSGNYNEQFF. The CDR3 DNA reads TGTGCCAGCAGCCCGACTAGCGGGAACTACAATGAGCAGTTCTTC.

The V call is TRBV6-5, the J call TRBJ2-1; maybe TRBD2 (6 bases). V lost 2 bases and J lost 6, with 14 bases in between. Germline lookup yields CDR1 MNHEY and CDR2 SVGAGI. The CDR3 is 15 amino acids. As DNA, the CDR3 is TGTGCCAGCAGTTACGGTCTCCTCGGGGGCAATGAGCAGTTCTTC. Translating gives CASSYGLLGGNEQFF.

V is TRBV5-6 and J is TRBJ2-7; D is perhaps TRBD1 (6 bases). The CDR3 spans 13 residues. V was shortened by 7 bases and J by 4 bases, with 15 bases between the two germline ends. Germline V gene lookup returns CDR1 SGHDT and CDR2 YYEEEE. The CDR3 loop is CASFGTTSYEQYF. The CDR3 DNA is TGTGCCAGCTTCGGGACAACTAGTTACGAGCAGTACTTC.